These 17 T cell receptor beta chains were all obtained from the same sample, sequenced in a study of Ad26.COV2.S vaccination and SARS-CoV-2 variants. Here immunoSEQ multiplex PCR was the method, and the copy in TCRdb shows in-frame clones only, minus some. This sample has about 430,000 clones, with around nine tenths found just once. Treatment described: 19 received Ad26.COV2.S at low or high dose, single or two shots; about 5 received placebo; per-sample allocation not given. Day 63 after the first injection of vaccine or placebo was the sampling time. The source was peripheral blood, collected in a trial of Ad26.COV2.S vaccine versus placebo. The receptors here all came from a person between 18 and 65 years old who received the Ad26.COV2.S COVID-19 vaccine or a placebo.

V gene TRBV5-1 combines with J gene TRBJ1-1; 7 bases line up with TRBD1. Germline assignment: CDR1 SGHRS and CDR2 YFSETQ. With 3 bases clipped from V and 8 bases from J, the junction kept 4 bases outside the gene matches. This CDR3 is built from 12 residues. DNA of the CDR3: TGCGCCAGCAGCTCGGACAGGACCGAAGCTTTCTTT. This encodes CASSSDRTEAFF.

The genes are TRBV24-1 and TRBJ2-1, with TRBD2 identical over 16 bases. Trimming cost V 3 bases and J 2 bases; bases outside gene matches: 3. Germline CDR1 and CDR2: KGHDR and SFDVKD. This CDR3 has 18 amino acids. Here the CDR3 reads CATSDPGLAGGAYNEQFF. The CDR3 DNA follows: TGTGCCACCAGTGATCCGGGACTAGCGGGAGGGGCCTACAATGAGCAGTTCTTC.

In this sample, this clone turned up many times. The DNA for the CDR3 is TGTGCCAGCAGTACGGGACAGGGGAGCACAGATACGCAGTATTTT. Translated: CASSTGQGSTDTQYF. The chain combines TRBV6-2 or TRBV6-3 with TRBJ2-3; 10 nucleotides agree with TRBD1. The CDR3 contains 15 residues. After removal of 5 bases from V and 0 bases from J, the junction contained 2 bases not matched to a gene. Germline V gene sequence: CDR1 MNHEY, CDR2 SVGEGT.

The chain links TRBV6-5 to TRBJ1-2, with 9 bases matching TRBD1. This CDR3 contains 15 residues. The V gene end was trimmed by 2 bases and the J gene end by 5 bases; junction bases not matched to a gene: 6. Germline V lookup: CDR1 MNHEY, CDR2 SVGAGI. The CDR3 region has the DNA TGTGCCAGCAGTTACCATGGGACAGGGAGGTATGGCTACACCTTC. Its translation is CASSYHGTGRYGYTF.

In the case of this clone: This CDR3 is also generated by other DNA sequences in the sample. The chain uses TRBV18 and TRBJ2-1; perhaps TRBD2 as D (5 bases). The CDR3 has 15 residues. V dropped 0 bases and J dropped 1 base, with 7 bases sitting between them. Germline V gene data show CDR1 as KGHSH and CDR2 as LQKENI. The CDR3 is CASSPPSGSYNEQFF. The CDR3 DNA follows: TGTGCCAGCTCACCACCCAGCGGATCCTACAATGAGCAGTTCTTC.

This clone appeared a single time. This rearrangement joins TRBV27 to TRBJ1-6; 11 bases map to TRBD1. CDR1 MNHEY and CDR2 SMNVEV come from the germline V gene (reference sequence). The V gene end was trimmed by 4 bases and the J gene end by 9 bases; junction bases not matched to a gene: 8. CDR3 length: 16 amino acids. CDR3 bases: TGTGCCAGCAGTTCAAAAGGACAGGGGGCGGGTTCACCCCTCCACTTT. Its protein product is CASSSKGQGAGSPLHF.

This rearrangement joins TRBV19 to TRBJ2-1; D is possibly TRBD1 or TRBD2 (7 bases each). Germline lookup yields CDR1 LNHDA and CDR2 SQIVND (reference sequence). CDR3 length equals 15 residues. V lost 7 bases and J lost 7, with 20 bases in between. This chain's CDR3 is CASKDPRRGGNEQFF. CDR3 sequence (DNA): TGTGCCAGTAAGGACCCTCGCAGGGGGGGGAATGAGCAGTTCTTC.

This chain connects TRBV28 to TRBJ2-1; D call uncertain. V was trimmed by 1 base and J by 8 bases, leaving 3 bases between them. The CDR3 is made up of 11 amino acids. Germline V gene sequence: CDR1 MDHEN, CDR2 SYDVKM. This CDR3 is CASSLFHEQFF. Written as DNA, the CDR3 is TGTGCCAGCAGTTTATTCCATGAGCAGTTCTTC.

The count of this clone is one. This rearrangement joins TRBV7-9 to TRBJ2-3; 9 bases agree with TRBD1. After removal of 5 bases from V and 3 bases from J, the junction contained 0 bases not matched to a gene. Germline-derived CDR1 and CDR2 are SEHNR and FQNEAQ (reference sequence). This CDR3 comprises 13 residues. This CDR3 reads CASSGQGTDTQYF. CDR3 coding DNA: TGTGCCAGCAGCGGACAGGGGACAGATACGCAGTATTTT.

This sequence joins TRBV20-1 and TRBJ2-1; D possibly corresponds to TRBD1 (5 bases). This CDR3 region has 15 residues. V was shortened by 3 bases and J by 7 bases, with 19 bases between the two germline ends. From germline, CDR1 is DFQATT and CDR2 SNEGSKA (reference sequence). CDR3 sequence: CSASVIARRQNEQFF. CDR3 DNA: TGCAGTGCTAGTGTGATTGCTAGGCGACAGAATGAGCAGTTCTTC.

The chain combines TRBV4-2 with TRBJ1-1; unclear D gene. Germline V CDR1 and CDR2: LGHNA, YNFKEQ. CDR3 length: 14 residues. With 1 base removed from V and 6 bases from J, the gap between germline ends came to 12 bases. DNA of the CDR3: TGTGCCAGCAGCCAAGTCTTGGGGAGTCCTGAAGCTTTCTTT. Protein sequence: CASSQVLGSPEAFF.

The genes are TRBV10-3 and TRBJ1-1, with TRBD1 matching 7 bases. The CDR3 consists of 15 residues. The germline V gene has CDR1 ENHRY and CDR2 SYGVKD. V lost 6 bases, J lost 1 base, and 8 bases stayed unmatched. The CDR3: CAIRQNAGGNTEAFF. The CDR3, as DNA: TGTGCCATCAGGCAGAATGCAGGGGGGAACACTGAAGCTTTCTTT.

The gene calls are TRBV30 and TRBJ2-2; TRBD2 agrees at 10 bases. The CDR3 is 15 amino acids. CDR1 is GTSNPN and CDR2 is SVGIG in the germline V gene (reference sequence). After removal of 4 bases from V and 6 bases from J, the junction contained 8 bases not matched to a gene. The CDR3 loop is CAWNILAGESGELFF. CDR3 nucleotide sequence: TGTGCCTGGAACATTCTAGCGGGAGAATCCGGGGAGCTGTTTTTT.

CDR3 nucleotide sequence: TGTGCCAGCACCTCCATCGCAGCTGTCGCGAACACCGGGGAGCTGTTTTTT. This codes for CASTSIAAVANTGELFF. The rearrangement links TRBV3-1 (or the pseudogene TRBV3-2) to TRBJ2-2, with D hard to call. The germline gives CDR1 LGHDT, CDR2 YNNKEL (reference sequence). V was shortened by 7 bases and J by 0 bases, with 18 bases between the two germline ends. This CDR3 has 17 residues.

The chain is built from TRBV4-2 and TRBJ2-3, with 11 bases aligning to TRBD2. The CDR3 covers 15 residues. Unmatched junction bases numbered 7, after V lost 5 bases and J lost 6 bases. The germline gives CDR1 LGHNA, CDR2 YNFKEQ. The CDR3 here is CASSTIAGGPDTQYF. CDR3 coding DNA: TGTGCCAGCAGCACGATAGCGGGAGGGCCGGATACGCAGTATTTT.

The chain joins TRBV11-2 to TRBJ2-1; either TRBD1 or TRBD2 may fit D (5 bases each). This CDR3 spans 12 amino acids. The V and J ends lost 5 bases and 8 bases respectively, with 10 bases between them. Germline V CDR1 and CDR2: SGHAT, FQNNGV. The chain's CDR3 is CASSPLGDEQFF. As DNA, the CDR3 is TGTGCCAGCAGCCCCCTGGGGGATGAGCAGTTCTTC.

The genes are TRBV4-3 and TRBJ2-7; D unresolved. The V and J ends lost 0 bases and 0 bases respectively, with 15 bases between them. CDR3 length: 17 residues. Germline V lookup: CDR1 LGHNA, CDR2 YSLEER. The CDR3 DNA follows: TGCGCCAGCAGCCAAGACCGTTTGAGGCGGTTCTCCTACGAGCAGTACTTC. As protein: CASSQDRLRRFSYEQYF.